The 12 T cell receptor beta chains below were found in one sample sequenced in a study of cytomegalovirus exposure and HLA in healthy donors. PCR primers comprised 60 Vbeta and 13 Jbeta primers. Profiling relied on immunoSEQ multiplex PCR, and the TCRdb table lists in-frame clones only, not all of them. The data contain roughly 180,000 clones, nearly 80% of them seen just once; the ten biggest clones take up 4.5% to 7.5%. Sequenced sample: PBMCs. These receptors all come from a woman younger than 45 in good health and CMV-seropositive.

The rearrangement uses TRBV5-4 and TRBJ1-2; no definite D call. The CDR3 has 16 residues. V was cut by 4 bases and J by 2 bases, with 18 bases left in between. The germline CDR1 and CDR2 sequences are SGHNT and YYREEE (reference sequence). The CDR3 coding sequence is TGTGCCAGCAGCGCCTCCACCCAAGGCGGGAACTATGGCTACACCTTC. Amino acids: CASSASTQGGNYGYTF.

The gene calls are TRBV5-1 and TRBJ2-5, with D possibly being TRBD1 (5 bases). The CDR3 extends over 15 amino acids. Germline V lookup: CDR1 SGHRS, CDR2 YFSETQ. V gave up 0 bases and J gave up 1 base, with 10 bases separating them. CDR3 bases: TGCGCCAGCAGCTTGGTCGATAGGGGCCAAGAGACCCAGTACTTC. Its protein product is CASSLVDRGQETQYF.

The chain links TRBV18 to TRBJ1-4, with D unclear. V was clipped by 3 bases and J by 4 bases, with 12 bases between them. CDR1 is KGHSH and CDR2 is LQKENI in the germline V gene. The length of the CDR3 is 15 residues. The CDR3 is CASSPGMRLNEKLFF. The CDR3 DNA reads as TGTGCCAGCTCACCTGGCATGAGACTTAATGAAAAACTGTTTTTT.

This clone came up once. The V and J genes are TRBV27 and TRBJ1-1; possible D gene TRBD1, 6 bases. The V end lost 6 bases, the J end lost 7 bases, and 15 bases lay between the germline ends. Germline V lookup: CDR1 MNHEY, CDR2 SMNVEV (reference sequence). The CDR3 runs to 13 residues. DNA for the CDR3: TGTGCCAGCAGCGCCCTAGGGGGGGTTGAAGCTTTCTTT. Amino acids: CASSALGGVEAFF.

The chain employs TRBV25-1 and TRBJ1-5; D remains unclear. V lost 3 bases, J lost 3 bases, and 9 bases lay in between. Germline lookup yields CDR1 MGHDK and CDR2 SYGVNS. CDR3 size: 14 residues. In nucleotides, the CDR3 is TGTGCCAGCAGTGATTCGGGGAACAATCAGCCCCAGCATTTT. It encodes CASSDSGNNQPQHF. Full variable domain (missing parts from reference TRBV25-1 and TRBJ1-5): EADIYQTPRYLVIGTGKKITLECSQTMGHDKMYWYQQDPGMELHLIHYSYGVNSTEKGDLSSESTVSRIRTEHFPLTLESARPSHTSQYLCASSDSGNNQPQHFGDGTRLSIL.

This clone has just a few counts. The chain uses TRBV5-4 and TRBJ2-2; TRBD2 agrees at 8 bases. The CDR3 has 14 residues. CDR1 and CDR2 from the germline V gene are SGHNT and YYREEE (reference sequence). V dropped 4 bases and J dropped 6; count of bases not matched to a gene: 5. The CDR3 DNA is TGTGCCAGCAGCCGGGACGGGGGGGCCGGGGAGCTGTTTTTT. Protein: CASSRDGGAGELFF.

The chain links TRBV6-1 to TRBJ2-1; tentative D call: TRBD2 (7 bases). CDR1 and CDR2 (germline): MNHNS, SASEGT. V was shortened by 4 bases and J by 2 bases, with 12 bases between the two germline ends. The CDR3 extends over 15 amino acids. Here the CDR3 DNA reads TGTGCCAGCAGTGTTTGGCGGGGGCCCTACAATGAGCAGTTCTTC. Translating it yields CASSVWRGPYNEQFF.

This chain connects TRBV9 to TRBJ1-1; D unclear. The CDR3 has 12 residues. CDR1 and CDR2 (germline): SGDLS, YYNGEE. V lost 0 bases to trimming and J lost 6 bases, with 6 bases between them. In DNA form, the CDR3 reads TGTGCCAGCAGCGTAGGCGGCGCTGAAGCTTTCTTT. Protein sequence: CASSVGGAEAFF.

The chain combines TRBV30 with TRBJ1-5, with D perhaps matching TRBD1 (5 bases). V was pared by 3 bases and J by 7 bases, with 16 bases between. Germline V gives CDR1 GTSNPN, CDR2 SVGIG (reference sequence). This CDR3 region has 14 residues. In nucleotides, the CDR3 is TGTGCCTGGAGAGTGGGGGGAAGGCGGCAGCCCCAGCATTTT. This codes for CAWRVGGRRQPQHF. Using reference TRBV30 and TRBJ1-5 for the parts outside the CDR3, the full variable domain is SQTIHQWPATLVQPVGSPLSLECTVEGTSNPNLYWYRQAAGRGLQLLFYSVGIGQISSEVPQNLSASRPQDRQFILSSKKLLLSDSGFYLCAWRVGGRRQPQHFGDGTRLSIL.

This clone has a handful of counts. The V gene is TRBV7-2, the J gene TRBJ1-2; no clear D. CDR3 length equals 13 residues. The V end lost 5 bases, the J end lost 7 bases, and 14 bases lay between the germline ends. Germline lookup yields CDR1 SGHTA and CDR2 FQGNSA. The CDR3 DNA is TGTGCCAGCAGCCCCTACGTAGTAAGTGGCTACACCTTC. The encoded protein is CASSPYVVSGYTF.

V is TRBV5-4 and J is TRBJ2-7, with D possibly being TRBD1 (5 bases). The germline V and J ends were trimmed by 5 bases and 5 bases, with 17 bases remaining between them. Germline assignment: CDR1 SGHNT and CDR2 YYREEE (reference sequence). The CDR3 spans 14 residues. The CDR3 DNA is TGTGCCAGCAGGGTAGAGCAGGGATTGAACGAGCAGTACTTC. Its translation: CASRVEQGLNEQYF.

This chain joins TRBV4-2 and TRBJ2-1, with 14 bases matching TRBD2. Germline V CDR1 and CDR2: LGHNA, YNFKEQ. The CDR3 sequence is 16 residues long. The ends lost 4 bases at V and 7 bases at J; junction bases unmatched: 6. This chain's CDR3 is CASSRSGLAGGNEQFF. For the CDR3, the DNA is TGTGCCAGCAGCCGTTCCGGACTAGCGGGAGGAAATGAGCAGTTCTTC.